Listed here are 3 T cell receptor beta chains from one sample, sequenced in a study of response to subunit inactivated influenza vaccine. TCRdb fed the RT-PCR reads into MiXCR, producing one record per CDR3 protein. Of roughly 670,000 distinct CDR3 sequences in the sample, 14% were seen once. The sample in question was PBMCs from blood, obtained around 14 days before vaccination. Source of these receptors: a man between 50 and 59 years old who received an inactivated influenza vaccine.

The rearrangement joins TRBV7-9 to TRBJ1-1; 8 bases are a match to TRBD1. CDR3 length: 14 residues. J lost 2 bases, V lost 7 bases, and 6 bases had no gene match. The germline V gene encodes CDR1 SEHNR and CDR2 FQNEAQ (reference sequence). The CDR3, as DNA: TGTGCCAGCATCCGGACAGGGACTAACACTGAAGCTTTCTTT. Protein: CASIRTGTNTEAFF. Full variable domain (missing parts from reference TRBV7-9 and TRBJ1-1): DTGVSQNPRHKITKRGQNVTFRCDPISEHNRLYWYRQTLGQGPEFLTYFQNEAQLEKSRLLSDRFSAERPKGSFSTLEIQRTEQGDSAMYLCASIRTGTNTEAFFGQGTRLTVV.

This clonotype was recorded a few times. CDR3 DNA: TGTGCCAGCAGTTCCCAGGGGGGGACGAACACCGGGGAGCTGTTTTTT. This sequence encodes CASSSQGGTNTGELFF. The V gene is TRBV6-5, the J gene TRBJ2-2, with D possibly being TRBD1 or TRBD2 (7 bases each). This CDR3 region has 16 residues. In germline, CDR1 is MNHEY, CDR2 SVGAGI. V was cut by 4 bases and J by 0 bases, with 12 bases left in between.

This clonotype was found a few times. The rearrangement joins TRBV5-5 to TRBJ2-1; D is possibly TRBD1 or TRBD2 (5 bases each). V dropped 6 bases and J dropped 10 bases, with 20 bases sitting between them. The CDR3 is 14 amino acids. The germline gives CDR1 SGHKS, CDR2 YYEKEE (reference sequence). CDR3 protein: CASTPSFSGREQFF. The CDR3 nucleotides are TGTGCCAGCACCCCGTCTTTTTCGGGACGCGAGCAGTTCTTC.